The rows below give T cell receptor beta chains drawn from one sample of a study of blood T cell repertoires in COVID-19. TCRdb keeps only in-frame clones here, not all; method: immunoSEQ multiplex PCR. The sample lists about 98,000 clones, roughly nine tenths seen once, with 10% to 13% in the top ten. The source material was peripheral blood. The source is a man aged 50 to 60 with acute or convalescent COVID-19. Both conserved end residues are part of each CDR3. The D gene is left open where the match is weak. Part of the rows lack a size; the others show once, few, many or a class for expanded clones.

clone size,V gene,D gene,J gene,CDR3 DNA,CDR3 protein
.,TRBV19,TRBD1,TRBJ2-3,TGTGCCAGTAGTCCCCGCCATTCAGGGGGTCCCCGCACAGATACGCAGTATTTT,CASSPRHSGGPRTDTQYF
.,TRBV25-1,TRBD2,TRBJ2-5,TGTGCCAGCAGTGAATATGGTAGCGGGGTCCGGAAGACCCAGTACTTC,CASSEYGSGVRKTQYF
.,TRBV2,.,TRBJ2-7,TGTGCCAGCAGTGGCAGGGTAACCTCCTACGAGCAGTACTTC,CASSGRVTSYEQYF
.,TRBV18,.,TRBJ1-1,TGTGCCAGCTCACCACCGGGGGCTCTCCTCACTGAAGCTTTCTTT,CASSPPGALLTEAFF
.,TRBV15,TRBD1,TRBJ1-1,TGTGCCACCAGCAGAGGGGGACAGGGGGCGATATGGGCTTTCTTT,CATSRGGQGAIWAFF
.,TRBV6-5,.,TRBJ2-7,TGTGCCAGCAGACCTTGGGGAGGGGGCTCCTACGAGCAGTACTTC,CASRPWGGGSYEQYF
few,TRBV29-1,.,TRBJ1-1,TGCAGCGTAGTACCAGCGGGGAGGAACACTGAAGCTTTCTTT,CSVVPAGRNTEAFF
.,TRBV5-1,.,TRBJ2-1,TGCGCCAGCAGCCCGGGACAGGGAGGCACTAGCGGGATCAATGAGCAGTTCTTC,CASSPGQGGTSGINEQFF
.,TRBV7-3,.,TRBJ2-3,TGTGCCAGCAGCTTAGGCCCCCCGGGTAGCACAGATACGCAGTATTTT,CASSLGPPGSTDTQYF
once,TRBV18,TRBD2,TRBJ2-7,TGTGCCAGCTCACCACTCCCAGCCGGGACAGGGACTAGCGGGAGAGGAGAGCAGTACTTC,CASSPLPAGTGTSGRGEQYF
.,TRBV20-1,TRBD2,TRBJ2-5,TGCAGTGCTAGTACTAGCGGGAGTGTTGAGACCCAGTACTTC,CSASTSGSVETQYF
.,TRBV11-2,TRBD1,TRBJ1-1,TGTGCCAGCAGCGCAGGACAGGGTATCTCTGAAGCTTTCTTT,CASSAGQGISEAFF
.,TRBV30,TRBD2,TRBJ2-7,TGTGCCTGGGGTTCCCGGAACGGCGGGAGGGTTGGGGGGCAGTACTTC,CAWGSRNGGRVGGQYF
.,TRBV7-9,.,TRBJ1-4,TGTGCCAGCAGCTCACAGGGAGGGAATGAAAAACTGTTTTTT,CASSSQGGNEKLFF
.,TRBV5-8,.,TRBJ1-1,TGTGCCAGCCCTCCGGGAAGGAGCACTGAAGCTTTCTTT,CASPPGRSTEAFF